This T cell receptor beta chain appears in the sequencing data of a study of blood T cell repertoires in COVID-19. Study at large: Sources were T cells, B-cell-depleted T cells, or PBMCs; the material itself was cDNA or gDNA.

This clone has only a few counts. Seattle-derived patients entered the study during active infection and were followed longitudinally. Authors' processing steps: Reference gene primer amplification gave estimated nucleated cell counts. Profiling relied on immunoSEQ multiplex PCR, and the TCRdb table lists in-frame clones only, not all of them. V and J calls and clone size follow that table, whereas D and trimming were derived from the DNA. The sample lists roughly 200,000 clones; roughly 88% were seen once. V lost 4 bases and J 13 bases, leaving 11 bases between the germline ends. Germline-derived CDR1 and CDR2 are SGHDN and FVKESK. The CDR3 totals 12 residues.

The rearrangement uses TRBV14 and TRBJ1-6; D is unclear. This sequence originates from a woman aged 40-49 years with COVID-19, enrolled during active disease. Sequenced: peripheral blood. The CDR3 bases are TGTGCCAGCAGCCTACCGACGGGGCCCCTCCACTTT. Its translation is CASSLPTGPLHF.